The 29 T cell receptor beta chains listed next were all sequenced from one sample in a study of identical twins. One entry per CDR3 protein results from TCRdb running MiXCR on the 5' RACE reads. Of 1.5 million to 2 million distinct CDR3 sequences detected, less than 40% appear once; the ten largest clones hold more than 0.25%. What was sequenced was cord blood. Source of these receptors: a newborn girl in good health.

CDR3 region: CASSQVTGINEKLFF. The CDR3 DNA is TGTGCCAGCAGCCAAGTAACGGGGATTAATGAAAAACTGTTTTTT. The chain combines TRBV4-2 with TRBJ1-4; D ambiguous. Trimming took 1 base from V and 4 from J, leaving 10 bases between them. The CDR3 length is 15 residues. Germline V CDR1 and CDR2: LGHNA, YNFKEQ.

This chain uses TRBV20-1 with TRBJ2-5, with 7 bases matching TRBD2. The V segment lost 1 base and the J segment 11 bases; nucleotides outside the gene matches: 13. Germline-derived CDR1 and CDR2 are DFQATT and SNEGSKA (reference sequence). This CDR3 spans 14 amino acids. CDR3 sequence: CSARVGRERYEQYF. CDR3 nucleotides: TGCAGTGCTAGAGTAGGGCGGGAGCGGTATGAGCAGTACTTC.

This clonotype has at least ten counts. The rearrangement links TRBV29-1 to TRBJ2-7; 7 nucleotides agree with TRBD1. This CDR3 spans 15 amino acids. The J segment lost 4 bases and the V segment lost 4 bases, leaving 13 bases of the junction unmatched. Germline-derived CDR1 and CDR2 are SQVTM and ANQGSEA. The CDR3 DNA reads TGCAGCGTTGCGGGGCAGGGGGAAAGTATGTACGAGCAGTACTTC. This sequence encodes CSVAGQGESMYEQYF.

The CDR3 is CASSQDVVAGGRNEQFF. The CDR3 DNA reads TGTGCCAGCAGCCAAGATGTGGTAGCGGGAGGGCGGAATGAGCAGTTCTTC. The chain carries TRBV3-1 and TRBJ2-1, with 11 bases aligning to TRBD2. V trimming: 0 bases; J trimming: 7 bases; junction bases outside the gene matches: 8. The CDR3 length is 17 residues. The germline V gene encodes CDR1 LGHDT and CDR2 YNNKEL (reference sequence).

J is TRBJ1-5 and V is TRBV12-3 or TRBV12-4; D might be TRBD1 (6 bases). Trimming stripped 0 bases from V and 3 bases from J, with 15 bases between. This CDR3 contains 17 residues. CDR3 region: CASSLARWAGDNQPQHF. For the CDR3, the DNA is TGTGCCAGCAGTTTAGCGAGGTGGGCAGGGGACAATCAGCCCCAGCATTTT.

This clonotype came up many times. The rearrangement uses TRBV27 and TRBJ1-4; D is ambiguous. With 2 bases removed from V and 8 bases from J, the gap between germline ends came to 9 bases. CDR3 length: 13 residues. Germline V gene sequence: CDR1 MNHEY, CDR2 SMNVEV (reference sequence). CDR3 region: CASSLRGREKLFF. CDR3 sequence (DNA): TGTGCCAGCAGTTTACGAGGGCGGGAAAAACTGTTTTTT.

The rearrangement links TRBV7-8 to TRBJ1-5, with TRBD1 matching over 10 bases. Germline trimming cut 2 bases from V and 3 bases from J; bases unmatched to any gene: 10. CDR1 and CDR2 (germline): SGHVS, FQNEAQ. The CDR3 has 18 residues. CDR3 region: CASSLRVGTGDYNQPQHF. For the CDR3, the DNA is TGTGCCAGCAGCTTACGGGTAGGGACAGGGGACTACAATCAGCCCCAGCATTTT.

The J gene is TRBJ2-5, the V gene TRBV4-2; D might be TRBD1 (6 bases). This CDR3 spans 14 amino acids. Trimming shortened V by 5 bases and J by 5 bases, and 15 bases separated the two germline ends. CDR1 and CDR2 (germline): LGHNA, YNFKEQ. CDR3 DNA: TGTGCCAGCAGCTCTGGGGGCTCTGGGGAGACCCAGTACTTC. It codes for CASSSGGSGETQYF.

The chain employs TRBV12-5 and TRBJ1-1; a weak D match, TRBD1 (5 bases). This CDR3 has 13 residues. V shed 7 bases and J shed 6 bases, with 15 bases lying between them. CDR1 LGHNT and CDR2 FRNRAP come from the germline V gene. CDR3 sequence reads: CASAEYRRAEAFF. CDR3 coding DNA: TGTGCTAGTGCCGAGTACAGGAGAGCTGAAGCTTTCTTT.

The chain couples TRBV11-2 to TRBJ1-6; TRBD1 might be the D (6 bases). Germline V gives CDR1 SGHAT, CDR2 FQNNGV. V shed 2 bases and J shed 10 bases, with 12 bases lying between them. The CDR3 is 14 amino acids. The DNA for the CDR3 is TGTGCCAGCAGCTTAATGGCAGGGGAATCACCCCTCCACTTT. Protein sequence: CASSLMAGESPLHF.

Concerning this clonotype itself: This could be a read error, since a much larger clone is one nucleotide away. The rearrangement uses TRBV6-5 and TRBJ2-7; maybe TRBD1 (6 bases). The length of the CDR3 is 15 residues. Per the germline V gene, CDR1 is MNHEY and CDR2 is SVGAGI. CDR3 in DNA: TGTGCCGGCAGTCTTTACCTACAGGGCTCCTACGAGCAGTACTTC. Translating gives CAGSLYLQGSYEQYF.

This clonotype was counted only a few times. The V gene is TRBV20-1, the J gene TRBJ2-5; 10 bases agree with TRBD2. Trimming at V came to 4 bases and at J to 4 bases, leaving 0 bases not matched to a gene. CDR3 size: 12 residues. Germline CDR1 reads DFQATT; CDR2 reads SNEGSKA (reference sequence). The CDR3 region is CSAIAGGETQYF. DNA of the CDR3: TGCAGTGCTATAGCGGGGGGAGAGACCCAGTACTTC.

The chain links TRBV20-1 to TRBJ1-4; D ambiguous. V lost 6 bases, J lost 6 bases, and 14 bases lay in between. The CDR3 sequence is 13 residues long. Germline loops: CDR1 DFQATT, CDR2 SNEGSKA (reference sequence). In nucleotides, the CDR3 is TGCAGTGCAGAGCCAGAGTTGGATGAAAAACTGTTTTTT. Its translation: CSAEPELDEKLFF.

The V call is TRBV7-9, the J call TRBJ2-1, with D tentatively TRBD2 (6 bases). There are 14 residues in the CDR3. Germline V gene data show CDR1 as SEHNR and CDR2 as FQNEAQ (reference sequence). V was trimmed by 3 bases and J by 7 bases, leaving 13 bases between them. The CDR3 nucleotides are TGTGCCAGCAGCTTGATGGAGGGCGGTAATGAGCAGTTCTTC. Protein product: CASSLMEGGNEQFF. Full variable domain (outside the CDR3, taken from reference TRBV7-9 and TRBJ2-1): DTGVSQNPRHKITKRGQNVTFRCDPISEHNRLYWYRQTLGQGPEFLTYFQNEAQLEKSRLLSDRFSAERPKGSFSTLEIQRTEQGDSAMYLCASSLMEGGNEQFFGPGTRLTVL.

Here the CDR3 reads CASSLGDRQEAFF. CDR3 bases: TGTGCCAGCAGCCTCGGTGACAGGCAAGAAGCTTTCTTT. The chain joins TRBV5-8 to TRBJ1-1, with a possible D match to TRBD1 (6 bases). Trimming removed 4 bases from V and 8 bases from J, with 15 bases in between. In germline, CDR1 is SGHTS, CDR2 YDEGEE. This CDR3 has 13 residues.

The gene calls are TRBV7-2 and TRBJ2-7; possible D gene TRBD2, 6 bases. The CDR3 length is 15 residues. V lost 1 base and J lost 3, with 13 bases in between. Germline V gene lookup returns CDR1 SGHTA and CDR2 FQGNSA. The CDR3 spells CASSLGVADYYEQYF. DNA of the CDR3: TGTGCCAGCAGCTTAGGAGTAGCGGACTACTACGAGCAGTACTTC.

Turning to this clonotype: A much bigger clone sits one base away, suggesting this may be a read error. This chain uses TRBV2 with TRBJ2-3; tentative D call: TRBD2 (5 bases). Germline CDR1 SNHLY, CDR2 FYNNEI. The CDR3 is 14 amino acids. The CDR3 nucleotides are TGTGCCAGCCCCCGGGCAGAGGGTTCAGATACGCAGTCTTTT. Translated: CASPRAEGSDTQSF.

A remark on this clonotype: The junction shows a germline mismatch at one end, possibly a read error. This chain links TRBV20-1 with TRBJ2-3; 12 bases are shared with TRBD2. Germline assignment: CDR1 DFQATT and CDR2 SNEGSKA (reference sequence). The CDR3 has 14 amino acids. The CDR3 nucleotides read TGCAGTGCTCCCCGACTAGCGGGAGCAGATATGCAGTATTTT. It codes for CSAPRLAGADMQYF.

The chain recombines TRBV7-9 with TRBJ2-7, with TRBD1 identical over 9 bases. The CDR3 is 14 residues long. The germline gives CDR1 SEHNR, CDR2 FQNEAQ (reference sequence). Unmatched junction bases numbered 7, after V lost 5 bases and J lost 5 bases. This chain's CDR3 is CASSPPGQGNEQYF. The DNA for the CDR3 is TGTGCCAGCAGCCCACCGGGACAGGGTAACGAGCAGTACTTC. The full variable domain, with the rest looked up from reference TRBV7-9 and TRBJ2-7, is DTGVSQNPRHKITKRGQNVTFRCDPISEHNRLYWYRQTLGQGPEFLTYFQNEAQLEKSRLLSDRFSAERPKGSFSTLEIQRTEQGDSAMYLCASSPPGQGNEQYFGPGTRLTVT.

For the CDR3, the DNA is TGCAGCGTTTCGGGCAGGACCTACACTGAAGCTTTCTTT. Encoded protein: CSVSGRTYTEAFF. The chain employs TRBV29-1 and TRBJ1-1, with D unclear. The CDR3 extends over 13 amino acids. In germline, CDR1 is SQVTM, CDR2 ANQGSEA. Trimming removed 5 bases from V and 3 bases from J, with 13 bases in between.

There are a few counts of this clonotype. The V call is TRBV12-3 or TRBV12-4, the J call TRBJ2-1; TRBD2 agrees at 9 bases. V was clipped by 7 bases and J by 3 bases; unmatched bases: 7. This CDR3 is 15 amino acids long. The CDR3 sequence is CASIKSGRNYNEQFF. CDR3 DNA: TGTGCCAGCATCAAAAGCGGGAGGAACTACAATGAGCAGTTCTTC.

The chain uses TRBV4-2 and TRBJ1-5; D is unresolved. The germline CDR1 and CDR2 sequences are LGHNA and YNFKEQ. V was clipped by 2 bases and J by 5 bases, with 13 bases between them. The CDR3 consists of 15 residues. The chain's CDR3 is CASSQRLGSHQPQHF. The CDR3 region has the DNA TGTGCCAGCAGCCAAAGGTTGGGGTCCCATCAGCCCCAGCATTTT.

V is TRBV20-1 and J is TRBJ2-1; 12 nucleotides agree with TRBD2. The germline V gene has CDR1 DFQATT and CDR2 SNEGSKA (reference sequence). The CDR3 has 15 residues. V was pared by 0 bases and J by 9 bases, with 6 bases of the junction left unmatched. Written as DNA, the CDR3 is TGCAGTGCTAGAGATCCCCTAGCGGGAGGGTTTGAGCAGTTCTTC. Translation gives CSARDPLAGGFEQFF.

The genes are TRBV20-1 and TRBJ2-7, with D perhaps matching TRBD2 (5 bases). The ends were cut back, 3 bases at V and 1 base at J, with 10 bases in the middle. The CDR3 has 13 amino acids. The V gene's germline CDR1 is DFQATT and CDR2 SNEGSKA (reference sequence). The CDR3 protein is CSARDGVSYEQYF. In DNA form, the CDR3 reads TGCAGTGCTAGGGACGGGGTTTCCTACGAGCAGTACTTC.

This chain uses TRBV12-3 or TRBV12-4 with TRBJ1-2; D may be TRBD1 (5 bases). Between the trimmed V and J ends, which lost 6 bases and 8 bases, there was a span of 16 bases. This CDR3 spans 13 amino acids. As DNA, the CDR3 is TGTGCCAGCAGCCAGGCCAGGGCAGGCGGCTACACCTTC. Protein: CASSQARAGGYTF.

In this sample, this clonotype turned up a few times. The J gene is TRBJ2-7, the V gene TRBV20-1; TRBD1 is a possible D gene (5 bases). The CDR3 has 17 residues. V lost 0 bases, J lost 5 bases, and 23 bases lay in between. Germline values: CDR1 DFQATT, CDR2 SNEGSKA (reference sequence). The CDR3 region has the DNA TGCAGTGCTAGAGATCGGGCAGGAAGACAGTCTCTAGACGAGCAGTACTTC. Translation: CSARDRAGRQSLDEQYF.

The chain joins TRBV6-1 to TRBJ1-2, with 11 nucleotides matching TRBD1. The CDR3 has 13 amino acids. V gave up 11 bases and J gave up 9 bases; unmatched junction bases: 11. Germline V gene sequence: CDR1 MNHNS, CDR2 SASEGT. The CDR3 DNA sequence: TGTGCCGGCCGGACAGGGGGCCGGGAGAGCTACACCTTC. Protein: CAGRTGGRESYTF.

Written as DNA, the CDR3 is TGTGCCAGCAGCTTAGCGCTAACACGTCCGGACAGGTTAAGTGAAAAACTGTTTTTT. This sequence encodes CASSLALTRPDRLSEKLFF. V gene TRBV7-2 combines with J gene TRBJ1-4; 7 bases map to TRBD1. With 0 bases clipped from V and 7 bases from J, the junction kept 17 bases outside the gene matches. The CDR3 extends over 19 amino acids. Germline V CDR1 and CDR2: SGHTA, FQGNSA.

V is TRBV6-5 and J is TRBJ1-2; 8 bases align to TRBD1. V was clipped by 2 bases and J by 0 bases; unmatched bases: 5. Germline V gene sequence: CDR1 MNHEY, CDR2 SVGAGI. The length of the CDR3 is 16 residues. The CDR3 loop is CASSYQGASANYGYTF. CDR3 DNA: TGTGCCAGCAGTTACCAGGGGGCCTCCGCTAACTATGGCTACACCTTC.